This T cell receptor (beta chain) was retrieved from a study of early T cells in non-severe SARS-CoV-2 infection. At the level of the study: Sequencing used unsorted whole-blood bulk RNA, so chains lack pairing.

This clonotype was seen a handful of times. Its cognate antigen is unknown. The germline V gene encodes CDR1 SEHNR and CDR2 FQNEAQ (reference sequence). This CDR3 has 14 residues. Trimming shortened V by 4 bases and J by 0 bases, and 10 bases separated the two germline ends. Study-wide findings and caveats: Sequences matched to VDJdb favored anti-spike CD8 responses, while private and CD4 specificities were missed.

Unique molecular identifiers were attached to individual cDNA molecules. TCRdb analysed the 5' RACE reads with MiXCR anew, one entry per CDR3 protein. The sample lists roughly 64,000 distinct CDR3 sequences, around 11% occurring once. The chain recombines TRBV7-9 with TRBJ2-7; the D gene is possibly TRBD1 (5 bases). The origin of this receptor is an adult who was a healthcare worker with PCR-confirmed SARS-CoV-2 infection or an uninfected control (not recorded which). The sample here was whole blood, taken at baseline. The CDR3 loop reads CASSSPTVSYEQYF. CDR3 coding DNA: TGTGCCAGCAGCTCCCCGACAGTCTCCTACGAGCAGTACTTC.